A single T cell receptor beta chain is shown here with its context. The sample belongs to a study of blood T cell repertoires in COVID-19. The repertoire was sequenced with immunoSEQ multiplex PCR; TCRdb's copy has only in-frame clones and lacks some. The sample has under 450,000 clones, about nine tenths seen once. This TCR was sampled from a woman aged 40 to 55 with COVID-19, enrolled during active disease. Sequencing was carried out using peripheral blood.

The CDR3: CASSPPITSGRARDTQYF. The CDR3, as DNA: TGTGCCAGCAGCCCTCCCATCACTAGCGGGAGGGCCCGCGATACGCAGTATTTT. The chain combines TRBV6-2 or TRBV6-3 with TRBJ2-3, with 13 bases lining up with TRBD2. The germline gives CDR1 MNHEY, CDR2 SVGEGT. CDR3 length equals 18 residues. Trimming removed 6 bases from V and 6 bases from J; junction bases left unmatched: 15.